Each of the 25 T cell receptor beta chains below was sequenced from the same sample in a study of tumor-infiltrating lymphocytes in oesophageal squamous cell carcinoma. TCRdb reprocessed the PCR reads with MiXCR, giving one entry per CDR3 protein. The sample has about 14,000 distinct CDR3 sequences; 51% are singletons. The source material was blood. The origin of the receptors is a female donor with esophageal squamous cell carcinoma.

The chain carries TRBV7-9 and TRBJ2-3; 14 positions match TRBD2. Germline trimming cut 5 bases from V and 2 bases from J; bases unmatched to any gene: 9. The CDR3 totals 18 residues. Germline assignment: CDR1 SEHNR and CDR2 FQNEAQ (reference sequence). CDR3 protein: CASSKTSGGARDTDTQYF. The CDR3 DNA follows: TGTGCCAGCAGCAAGACTAGCGGGGGGGCTCGGGACACAGATACGCAGTATTTT.

The rearrangement uses TRBV7-2 and TRBJ2-5; D call uncertain. This CDR3 contains 12 residues. Germline loops: CDR1 SGHTA, CDR2 FQGNSA. V lost 1 base, J lost 9 bases, and 9 bases lay in between. The CDR3 here is CASSLDTVAQYF. The CDR3, as DNA: TGTGCCAGCAGCTTAGATACCGTCGCCCAGTACTTC.

V gene TRBV28 combines with J gene TRBJ2-3, with 10 bases fitting TRBD2. The J call is in doubt because the DNA end fits TRBJ2-1 better. The CDR3 spans 15 residues. In germline, CDR1 is MDHEN, CDR2 SYDVKM. The CDR3 DNA is TGTGCCAGCAAGATTAGCGGGGGGTCTCGGAATGAGCAGTTCTTC. It encodes CASKISGGSRNEQFF.

V is TRBV7-9 and J is TRBJ2-3; 11 positions match TRBD2. Germline-derived CDR1 and CDR2 are SEHNR and FQNEAQ (reference sequence). Trimming cost V 5 bases and J 4 bases; bases outside gene matches: 8. The CDR3 contains 16 residues. The CDR3 spells CASSPTTSGSADTQYF. CDR3 DNA: TGTGCCAGCAGCCCCACAACTAGCGGGAGTGCAGATACGCAGTATTTT.

As concerns this clonotype: The CDR3 does not end in the conserved phenylalanine or tryptophan, so this is likely a read error. The chain uses TRBV6-8 and TRBJ2-1, with D perhaps given as TRBD1 or TRBD2 (5 bases each). The CDR3 runs 13 residues. Germline lookup yields CDR1 MNHGY and CDR2 SAAAGT. V shed 6 bases and J shed 10 bases, with 16 bases lying between them. CDR3 amino acids: CASRKRDGYEQFI. The CDR3 DNA is TGTGCCAGCAGAAAACGGGACGGCTACGAGCAGTTCATC.

The chain has TRBV7-2 and TRBJ2-3; tentative D call: TRBD2 (6 bases). The assigned J gene may be wrong: the sequence end matches TRBJ2-7 better. The CDR3 runs 15 residues. Per the germline V gene, CDR1 is SGHTA and CDR2 is FQGNSA. The CDR3 loop is CASSQKGRGANEQYF. The DNA for the CDR3 is TGTGCCAGCAGCCAGAAGGGACGCGGGGCTAATGAGCAGTACTTC.

This clonotype was picked up many times. A much larger clonotype is one base distant, so this may be a read error. The chain links TRBV6-1 to TRBJ2-5, with D perhaps matching TRBD2 (6 bases). CDR3 length equals 16 residues. Germline V gene sequence: CDR1 MNHNS, CDR2 SASEGT. V lost 5 bases, J lost 11 bases, and 27 bases lay in between. CDR3 amino acids: CASSPHGGSRNNEQYF. In nucleotides, the CDR3 is TGTGCCAGCAGTCCCCACGGGGGAAGCCGTAACAATGAGCAGTACTTC.

This clonotype was observed a single time. The chain links TRBV7-2 to TRBJ2-6; D might be TRBD1 (7 bases). The last part of the DNA fits TRBJ2-1 better; the J call may be wrong. The CDR3 sequence is 16 residues long. The germline V gene encodes CDR1 SGHTA and CDR2 FQGNSA. Here the CDR3 reads CASSLAAGQLYNEQFF. CDR3 nucleotides: TGTGCCAGCAGCTTGGCTGCGGGACAGCTTTACAATGAGCAGTTCTTC.

This clonotype has ten or more counts. This chain joins TRBV27 and TRBJ2-1; 8 bases agree with TRBD2. V was pared by 5 bases and J by 3 bases, with 9 bases of the junction left unmatched. The CDR3 loop spans 16 amino acids. Germline loops: CDR1 MNHEY, CDR2 SMNVEV (reference sequence). The CDR3: CASSLTSGALYNEQFF. The CDR3 nucleotides are TGTGCCAGCAGTCTCACTAGCGGAGCACTCTACAATGAGCAGTTCTTC.

The V gene is TRBV7-4, the J gene TRBJ2-5; 7 bases are a match to TRBD1. With V trimmed by 6 bases and J by 11 bases, 27 bases remained unmatched. CDR1 and CDR2 from the germline V gene are SGHVT and SQSDAQ. The CDR3 consists of 18 residues. CDR3 sequence: CASSWDSLERLLYNEQYF. Written as DNA, the CDR3 is TGTGCCAGCAGTTGGGACAGCCTTGAGCGGCTGCTGTACAATGAGCAGTACTTC.

This clonotype turned up a few times. The rearrangement joins TRBV27 to TRBJ1-1; 9 nucleotides agree with TRBD1. CDR1 and CDR2 (germline): MNHEY, SMNVEV (reference sequence). V gave up 4 bases and J gave up 9 bases; unmatched junction bases: 9. The CDR3 spans 14 residues. As DNA, the CDR3 is TGTGCCAGCAGTTCACAGGGGGCGGGAAGAAAAGCTTTCTTT. Translation gives CASSSQGAGRKAFF.

The rearrangement joins TRBV7-2 to TRBJ2-7; no clear D. The germline V and J ends were trimmed by 1 base and 4 bases, with 11 bases remaining between them. Germline V gene sequence: CDR1 SGHTA, CDR2 FQGNSA. This CDR3 contains 14 residues. The CDR3 protein is CASSLDHGSYEQYF. CDR3 in DNA: TGTGCCAGCAGCTTAGATCATGGTTCGTACGAGCAGTACTTC.

This clonotype was seen repeatedly, ten times or more. Since no conserved phenylalanine or tryptophan closes the CDR3, a read error is the likely cause. The DNA is omitted, as the CDR3 cannot be located on it reliably, and the CDR3 follows TCRdb's listing. The chain couples TRBV11-2 to TRBJ2-6; whether TRBD2, the table's D call, matches the DNA was not checked. Germline CDR1 SGHAT, CDR2 FQNNGV. The CDR3 is made up of 9 amino acids, end residues included. CDR3 sequence reads: CASSLVLAG.

This clonotype appeared a few times. The V and J genes are TRBV7-2 and TRBJ2-1, with D possibly matching TRBD2 (5 bases). The CDR3 is made up of 13 amino acids. Germline V gives CDR1 SGHTA, CDR2 FQGNSA. V lost 3 bases to trimming and J lost 8 bases, with 11 bases between them. The CDR3 sequence is CASSFRRRDEQFF. The CDR3 DNA reads as TGTGCCAGCAGCTTTCGGAGGCGCGATGAGCAGTTCTTC.

CDR3 nucleotides: TGTGCCAGCAGTTTCACTGGGTCAATAAGGGCCCAGTACTTC. Its protein is CASSFTGSIRAQYF. The chain is built from TRBV12-3 or TRBV12-4 and TRBJ2-5; no clear D. V was clipped by 3 bases and J by 9 bases, with 17 bases between them. There are 14 residues in the CDR3.

The J gene is TRBJ2-1, the V gene TRBV20-1; D gene uncertain. V lost 0 bases and J 5 bases, leaving 14 bases between the germline ends. The CDR3 consists of 15 residues. From germline, CDR1 is DFQATT and CDR2 SNEGSKA (reference sequence). The CDR3 is CSARDALGLDNEQFF. The CDR3 DNA follows: TGCAGTGCTAGAGATGCCCTTGGATTAGACAATGAGCAGTTCTTC.

This chain joins TRBV20-1 and TRBJ2-2; D gene uncertain. CDR1 and CDR2 (germline): DFQATT, SNEGSKA (reference sequence). The CDR3 runs 14 residues. V lost 6 bases and J lost 0, with 11 bases in between. The CDR3 region is CSARRTANTGELFF. CDR3 sequence (DNA): TGCAGTGCCAGAAGGACGGCGAACACCGGGGAGCTGTTTTTT.

The chain links TRBV7-6 to TRBJ2-5; no clear D gene. The J call may be incorrect, as the DNA end agrees better with TRBJ2-1. The CDR3 sequence is 13 residues long. The germline V gene has CDR1 SGHVS and CDR2 FNYEAQ. For the CDR3, the DNA is TGTGCCAGCAGCTTACGTTACCTCAATGAGCAGTTCTTC. Amino acid sequence: CASSLRYLNEQFF.

CDR3 region: CASSRGGYEQYF. The CDR3 nucleotides are TGTGCCAGCAGCCGAGGGGGCTACGAGCAGTACTTC. The chain recombines TRBV14 with TRBJ2-7, with a weak D call TRBD1 (6 bases). The CDR3 is 12 amino acids. V lost 4 bases and J lost 3, with 7 bases in between. Germline V gene sequence: CDR1 SGHDN, CDR2 FVKESK.

This clonotype was recorded many times. This chain uses TRBV2 with TRBJ2-7, with 9 positions matching TRBD1. With 5 bases clipped from V and 3 bases from J, the junction kept 8 bases outside the gene matches. CDR1 SNHLY and CDR2 FYNNEI come from the germline V gene. This CDR3 is 15 amino acids long. CDR3: CASSIPGTGNYEQYF. The CDR3 coding sequence is TGTGCCAGCAGTATCCCGGGGACAGGGAACTACGAGCAGTACTTC.

This clonotype was recorded many times. This chain links TRBV4-1 with TRBJ2-5; 9 nucleotides agree with TRBD2. The J call may not be correct, given that the DNA end is closer to TRBJ2-7. From germline, CDR1 is MGHRA and CDR2 YSYEKL. This CDR3 comprises 15 residues. The CDR3 DNA reads as TGCGCCAGCAGCCAAGAACTAGCGGGCAGGTACGAGCAGTACTTC. Protein product: CASSQELAGRYEQYF.

V gene TRBV7-6 combines with J gene TRBJ2-6; 12 bases match TRBD2. The J call may be mistaken, given a closer DNA end match to TRBJ2-1. The CDR3 loop spans 15 amino acids. CDR1 is SGHVS, CDR2 FNYEAQ, per germline. The CDR3 protein is CASSLLAGGPNEQFF. In DNA, the CDR3 is TGTGCCAGCAGCTTACTAGCGGGAGGGCCTAATGAGCAGTTCTTC.

The chain carries TRBV28 and TRBJ1-1, with 10 nucleotides matching TRBD1. Looked up from germline, CDR1 is MDHEN and CDR2 is SYDVKM. This CDR3 is 15 amino acids long. After removal of 0 bases from V and 4 bases from J, the junction contained 2 bases not matched to a gene. The CDR3 is CASSLWGQGSTEAFF. The CDR3 coding sequence is TGTGCCAGCAGTTTATGGGGACAGGGGAGCACTGAAGCTTTCTTT.

A word on this clonotype: Because it lacks the conserved phenylalanine or tryptophan at the end, this CDR3 is likely a read error. It is unclear where the CDR3 begins or ends on the DNA, so no DNA is shown, and the CDR3 is as TCRdb lists it. J is TRBJ2-6 and V is TRBV6-1; TRBD2, the table's D call, lacks a check against the DNA. The CDR3 numbers 18 amino acids, ends counted. Germline CDR1 reads MNHNS; CDR2 reads SASEGT. CDR3 region: CASSDGGGLAHNEQFFGA.

In regard to this clonotype: Lacking the conserved final phenylalanine or tryptophan, this CDR3 likely reflects a read error. The DNA is left out, because the CDR3 cannot be placed on it with certainty; the CDR3 is given as TCRdb lists it. The CDR3 loop reads CASGAPPSYEQYFGA. The J gene is TRBJ2-6, the V gene TRBV6-1; TRBD1, the D gene given by the table, was not confirmed from the DNA. CDR1 MNHNS and CDR2 SASEGT come from the germline V gene. The CDR3 contains 15 residues when both ends are counted.